This T cell receptor (beta chain) was profiled in a study of OX40 agonist ivuxolimab in advanced cancers. Regarding the complete study: The costimulatory receptor OX40 (CD134) was targeted by ivuxolimab, a fully human IgG2 agonistic monoclonal antibody. Intravenous ivuxolimab was administered to patients every 2 weeks at six dose levels: 0.01, 0.1, 0.3, 1.5, 3 and 10 mg/kg. Of the approximately 54 dose-escalation patients, hepatocellular carcinoma was present in about 19, melanoma in around 15, renal cell carcinoma in 9 and head and neck cancer in 9. A male proportion of 70% to 90% and a mean age of 60 years, ranging from roughly 23 to 79, were recorded for the dose-escalation cohort. Prior anti-PD-1, anti-PD-L1 or anti-CTLA-4 therapy was permitted, and 30% to 45% of dose-escalation patients had received checkpoint inhibitors. Partial responses occurred in three dose-escalation patients: two with cutaneous melanoma and one with hepatocellular carcinoma. The point of sequencing TCRbeta in the periphery was to test whether ivuxolimab changed TCR sequence diversity and drove clonal T-cell expansion. The paper reports the monotherapy dose-escalation portion (N of about 51 patients) of the phase I ivuxolimab trial.

The full study reports these points: In partial responders in the 0.1-3.0 mg/kg groups, normalized peripheral clonal expansion was found to be among the lowest, especially among CD8+ T cells. At doses of 0.1 to 3.0 mg/kg, clonal expansion of both CD4+ and CD8+ T cells in blood was seen between baseline and week 6. On average, CD8+ T cells showed more expanded clones than CD4+ T cells after ivuxolimab. Low levels of normalized T-cell clonal expansion were also seen in some patients who did not respond. Antigen specificity was not determined for the clonally expanded peripheral T cells.

Genomic DNA was extracted from sorted cells for sequencing of the TCRbeta CDR3 region. The immunoSEQ Assay was used to sequence the TCRbeta CDR3 regions. TCRdb took over this immuneACCESS table, retaining in-frame rearrangements with V and J assigned. Such tables are incomplete; in checked studies, under half of the missing clones stem from an unresolved V gene, and the remainder is unexplained. The sample yields some 51,000 clones; approximately 83% were counted once. Clones ranked in the top ten supply roughly 15% of the sample. About this clone: Its antigen remains undetermined. No much larger clonotype is one base removed from it; base qualities were not supplied.

The trial excluded patients who had a history of autoimmune disease or were on systemic immunosuppression. In every dose cohort, peripheral blood was drawn for TCR sequencing at baseline, cycle 4 day 1, and cycle 7 day 1. Samples came from an open-label, multicenter, first-in-human phase I dose-escalation trial of ivuxolimab. Adults with locally advanced or metastatic head and neck squamous cell, hepatocellular, melanoma or renal cell carcinoma were enrolled in the trial. CD4+ and CD8+ T cells were sorted separately from peripheral blood before TCR sequencing. Compared with germline, V lacks 6 bases and J lacks 12 bases; bases without a gene match: 11. The CDR1 and CDR2 encoded by the germline V gene (reference sequence) are LNHNV and YYDKDF. The CDR3 covers 13 residues, taking in both the cysteine and the phenylalanine. Only the CDR3 DNA stays, 39 bases, in frame from base 1.

The sequence is built from TRBV15 and TRBJ2-1; TRBD2 aligns with 7 central bases. The sequence came from an adult with an advanced solid tumor such as melanoma, head and neck, liver or kidney cancer. The sample in question was CD4+ or CD8+ T cells sorted from blood, obtained in a trial of the OX40 agonist ivuxolimab. The nucleotide sequence reads as follows: TGTGCCACCAGGGCGGGAGAGCGGGCTAGGCAGTTCTTC. This sequence encodes CATRAGERARQFF.